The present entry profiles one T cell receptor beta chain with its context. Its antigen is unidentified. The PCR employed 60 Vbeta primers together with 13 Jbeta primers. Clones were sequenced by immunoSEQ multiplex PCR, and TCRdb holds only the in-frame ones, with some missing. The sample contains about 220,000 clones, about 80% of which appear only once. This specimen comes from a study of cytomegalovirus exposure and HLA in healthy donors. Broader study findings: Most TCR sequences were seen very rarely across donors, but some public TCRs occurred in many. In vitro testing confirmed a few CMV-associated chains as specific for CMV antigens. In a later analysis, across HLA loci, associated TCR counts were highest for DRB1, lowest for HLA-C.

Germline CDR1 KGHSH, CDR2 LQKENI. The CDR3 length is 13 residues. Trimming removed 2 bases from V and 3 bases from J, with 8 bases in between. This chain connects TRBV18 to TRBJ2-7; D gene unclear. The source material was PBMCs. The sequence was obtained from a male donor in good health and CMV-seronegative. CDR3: CASSPGPVYEQYF. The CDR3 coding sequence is TGTGCCAGCTCACCAGGTCCAGTCTACGAGCAGTACTTC.